One T cell receptor beta chain is described in this entry. The antigen remains undetermined. The investigators reverse transcribed all of the isolated RNA, so they sequenced expressed TCRB transcripts. Clones were sequenced by immunoSEQ multiplex PCR, and TCRdb holds only the in-frame ones, with some missing. The sample consists of 130,000 to 150,000 clones, 6.9% of them appearing once. The data derive from a study of beta chain features in type 1 diabetes. Study as a whole: The samples had roughly 110,000,000 sorted cells examined in all. Study-wide results and limits: Equally in patients and controls, shorter templates might have been favored by PCR.

V lost 7 bases to trimming and J lost 4 bases; unmatched junction nucleotides: 5. Germline V CDR1 and CDR2: SNHLY, FYNNEI. This CDR3 is 14 amino acids long. Material: central memory CD4+ T cells from blood. V gene TRBV2 combines with J gene TRBJ1-2; 11 bases agree with TRBD1. The origin of this receptor is a woman under 40 in good health. The CDR3 sequence is CASIRTGGAYGYTF. CDR3 nucleotides: TGTGCCAGCATCCGGACAGGGGGCGCCTATGGCTACACCTTC.